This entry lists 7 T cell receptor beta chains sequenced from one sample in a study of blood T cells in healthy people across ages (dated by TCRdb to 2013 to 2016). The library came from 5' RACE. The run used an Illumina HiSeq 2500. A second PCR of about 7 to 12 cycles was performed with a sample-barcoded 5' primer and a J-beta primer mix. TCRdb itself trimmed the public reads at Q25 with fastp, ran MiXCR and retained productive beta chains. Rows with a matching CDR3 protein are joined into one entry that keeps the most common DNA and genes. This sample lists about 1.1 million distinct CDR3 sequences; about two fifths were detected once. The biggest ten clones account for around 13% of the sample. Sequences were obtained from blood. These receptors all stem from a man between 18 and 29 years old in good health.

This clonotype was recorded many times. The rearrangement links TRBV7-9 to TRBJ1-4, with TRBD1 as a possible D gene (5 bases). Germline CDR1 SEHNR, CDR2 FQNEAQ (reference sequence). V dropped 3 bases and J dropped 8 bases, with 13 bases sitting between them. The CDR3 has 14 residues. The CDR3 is CASSFFGGGEKLFF. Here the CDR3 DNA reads TGTGCCAGCAGCTTTTTCGGGGGTGGAGAAAAACTGTTTTTT.

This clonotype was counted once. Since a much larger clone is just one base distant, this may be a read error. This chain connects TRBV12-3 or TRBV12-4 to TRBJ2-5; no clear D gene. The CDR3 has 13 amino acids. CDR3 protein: CASKAHNQEAQYF. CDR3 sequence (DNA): TGTGCCAGCAAGGCCCACAACCAAGAGGCCCAGTACTTC.

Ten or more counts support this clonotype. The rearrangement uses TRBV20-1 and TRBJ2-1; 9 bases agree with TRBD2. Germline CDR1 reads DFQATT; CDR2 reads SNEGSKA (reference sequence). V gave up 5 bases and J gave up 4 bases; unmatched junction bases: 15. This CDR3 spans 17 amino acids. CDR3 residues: CSAPSVAGAGMYNEQFF. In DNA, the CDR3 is TGCAGTGCTCCCTCGGTAGCGGGGGCCGGGATGTACAATGAGCAGTTCTTC.

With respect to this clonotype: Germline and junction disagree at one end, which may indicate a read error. The chain's CDR3 is CASGQDRGTDTQYF. The CDR3 nucleotides read TGCGCCAGCGGCCAAGATCGGGGCACAGATACGCAGTATTTT. The chain is built from TRBV4-3 and TRBJ2-3; no clear D gene. Germline assignment: CDR1 LGHNA and CDR2 YSLEER. The CDR3 runs to 14 residues.

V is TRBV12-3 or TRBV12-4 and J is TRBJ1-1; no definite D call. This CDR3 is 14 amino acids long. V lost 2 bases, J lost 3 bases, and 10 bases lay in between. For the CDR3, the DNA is TGTGCCAGCAGTTTAAAGGCCCGGCACACTGAAGCTTTCTTT. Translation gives CASSLKARHTEAFF.

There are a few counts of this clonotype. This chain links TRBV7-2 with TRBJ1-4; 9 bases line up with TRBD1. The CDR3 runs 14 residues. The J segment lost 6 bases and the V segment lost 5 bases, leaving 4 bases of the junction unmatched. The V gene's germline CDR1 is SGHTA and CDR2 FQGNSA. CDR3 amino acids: CASSHRTGDEKLFF. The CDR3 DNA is TGTGCCAGCAGCCACCGGACAGGGGATGAAAAACTGTTTTTT.

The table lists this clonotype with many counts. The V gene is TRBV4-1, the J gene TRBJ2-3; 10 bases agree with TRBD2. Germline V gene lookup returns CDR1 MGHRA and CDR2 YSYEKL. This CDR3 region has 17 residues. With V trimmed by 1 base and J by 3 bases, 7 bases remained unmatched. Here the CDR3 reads CASSQGGTSVTTDTQYF. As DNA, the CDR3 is TGCGCCAGCAGCCAAGGAGGGACTAGCGTAACAACAGATACGCAGTATTTT.